This T cell receptor beta chain was sequenced during a study of shared clonotypes between healthy human individuals. Study-wide context: With ages of 18 to 49, the donors were a couple of women and a few men. General study findings and limits: Clonotypes which were not shared had lower generation probabilities than clonotypes that all four donors shared. Between four donors, naive CD4 clonotypes were shared at a level of about 5%.

Only in-frame clones appear in the TCRdb table, and some are missing; sequencing was by immunoSEQ multiplex PCR. The sample lists about 1.9 million clones; about 93% were seen once. This clone appeared once. Its antigen is still unknown. CDR3 length: 16 residues. Losses at the gene ends were 5 bases for V and 3 bases for J; bases not matched to a gene: 13. Germline CDR1 reads SGHVS; CDR2 reads FNYEAQ. Only CD45RO-negative cells positively selected for CCR7 counted as naive CD8 cells, so terminally differentiated effector memory CD45RA+ cells were excluded. The chain recombines TRBV7-6 with TRBJ2-7, with 7 bases lining up with TRBD2. The sample comprised naive CD8+ T cells from PBMCs. This clonotype was obtained from a man aged 18-30 years in good health. Some clones in this sample may be carry-over from other donors' samples. The CDR3 DNA reads TGTGCCAGCAGCCCAACGGGGGTGGGGACTAACTACGAGCAGTACTTC. As protein: CASSPTGVGTNYEQYF. Using reference TRBV7-6 and TRBJ2-7 for the parts outside the CDR3, the full variable domain is GAGVSQSPRYKVTKRGQDVALRCDPISGHVSLYWYRQALGQGPEFLTYFNYEAQQDKSGLPNDRFSAERPEGSISTLTIQRTEQRDSAMYRCASSPTGVGTNYEQYFGPGTRLTVT.